Following are 15 T cell receptor beta chains from one sample sequenced in a study of OX40 agonist ivuxolimab in advanced cancers. This table comes from immunoSEQ multiplex PCR, and its TCRdb copy is limited to in-frame clones, with some not included. The sample lists tens of thousands of clones; 75% to 90% were seen once. Sample: CD4+ or CD8+ T cells sorted from blood, taken in a trial of the OX40 agonist ivuxolimab. The source is an adult with an advanced solid tumor such as melanoma, head and neck, liver or kidney cancer.

This clone was recorded only once. The J gene is TRBJ2-3, the V gene TRBV7-9, with D perhaps matching TRBD2 (5 bases). The germline V and J ends were trimmed by 5 bases and 2 bases, with 14 bases remaining between them. CDR1 is SEHNR and CDR2 is FQNEAQ in the germline V gene (reference sequence). CDR3 length: 15 amino acids. CDR3 sequence: CASSDPTGFTDTQYF. CDR3 DNA sequence: TGTGCCAGCAGCGACCCGACGGGGTTCACAGATACGCAGTATTTT.

The J gene is TRBJ1-1, the V gene TRBV9; a possible D gene is TRBD1 (5 bases). Trimming took 0 bases from V and 5 from J, leaving 11 bases between them. The CDR3 is 14 residues long. From germline, CDR1 is SGDLS and CDR2 YYNGEE. CDR3 DNA sequence: TGTGCCAGCAGCGTAGAAGTGGGGCGGACTGAAGCTTTCTTT. Its translation: CASSVEVGRTEAFF.

The chain couples TRBV6-5 to TRBJ2-3; 10 bases line up with TRBD2. V shed 4 bases, J shed 2 bases, and the junction held 6 bases outside the gene matches. The CDR3 is made up of 16 amino acids. CDR1 is MNHEY and CDR2 is SVGAGI in the germline V gene. The CDR3 bases are TGTGCCAGCAGTTCTAGCGGGAGCCGGGACACAGATACGCAGTATTTT. The encoded protein is CASSSSGSRDTDTQYF.

The chain joins TRBV30 to TRBJ1-1, with no clear D. Trimming took off 3 bases at V and 1 base at J, with 15 bases between the two ends. The V gene's germline CDR1 is GTSNPN and CDR2 SVGIG (reference sequence). This CDR3 contains 15 residues. This CDR3 is CAWRIRSFSNTEAFF. The CDR3 DNA follows: TGTGCCTGGAGGATCCGGAGTTTTTCGAACACTGAAGCTTTCTTT.

The rearrangement joins TRBV29-1 to TRBJ1-6, with D possibly matching TRBD1 (6 bases). V lost 5 bases to trimming and J lost 0 bases, with 20 bases between them. Germline lookup yields CDR1 SQVTM and CDR2 ANQGSEA. CDR3 length: 18 residues. In DNA, the CDR3 is TGCAGCGTTCCAAGGCGGACAGCCTTCAGCTCCTATAATTCACCCCTCCACTTT. It is translated as CSVPRRTAFSSYNSPLHF.

The CDR3 DNA sequence: TGTGCCAGCAGCTTGGGGGACAGGGGCTACGAGCAGTACTTC. This translates into CASSLGDRGYEQYF. This chain connects TRBV5-6 to TRBJ2-7, with TRBD1 matching 10 bases. Germline V gives CDR1 SGHDT, CDR2 YYEEEE. This CDR3 region has 14 residues. With 0 bases clipped from V and 3 bases from J, the junction kept 0 bases outside the gene matches.

J is TRBJ2-7 and V is TRBV29-1; D gene ambiguous. CDR3 length equals 12 residues. Looked up from germline, CDR1 is SQVTM and CDR2 is ANQGSEA. V dropped 3 bases and J dropped 5 bases, with 11 bases sitting between them. In DNA, the CDR3 is TGCAGCGTTGACACGGGTGTACACGAGCAGTACTTC. Protein product: CSVDTGVHEQYF.

The rearrangement uses TRBV11-3 and TRBJ2-5; D remains unclear. Germline V lookup: CDR1 SGHNT, CDR2 YENEEA. The CDR3 has 13 amino acids. V shed 1 base and J shed 1 base, with 4 bases lying between them. Written as DNA, the CDR3 is TGTGCCAGCAGCTTAGGGGTCCAAGAGACCCAGTACTTC. Encoded protein: CASSLGVQETQYF. The full variable domain, completed using reference TRBV11-3 and TRBJ2-5, is EAGVVQSPRYKIIEKKQPVAFWCNPISGHNTLYWYLQNLGQGPELLIRYENEEAVDDSQLPKDRFSAERLKGVDSTLKIQPAELGDSAVYLCASSLGVQETQYFGPGTRLLVL.

The chain uses TRBV9 and TRBJ1-1; D is unclear. Per the germline V gene, CDR1 is SGDLS and CDR2 is YYNGEE. The CDR3 covers 13 residues. Trimming took 0 bases from V and 6 from J, leaving 9 bases between them. In DNA form, the CDR3 reads TGTGCCAGCAGCGTAGGAATTTCCGCTGAAGCTTTCTTT. It is translated as CASSVGISAEAFF.

The chain employs TRBV19 and TRBJ1-1; 7 bases match TRBD1. The V gene's germline CDR1 is LNHDA and CDR2 SQIVND (reference sequence). This CDR3 comprises 17 residues. J gave up 0 bases and V 5 bases, and 12 bases lay outside the gene matches. The CDR3 sequence is CASSPRYRGILNTEAFF. In DNA, the CDR3 is TGTGCCAGTAGTCCTCGTTACAGGGGAATCTTGAACACTGAAGCTTTCTTT.

V is TRBV4-2 and J is TRBJ1-1; possibly TRBD1 for D (5 bases). The CDR3 is 14 amino acids. Germline V gives CDR1 LGHNA, CDR2 YNFKEQ. V was cut by 0 bases and J by 7 bases, with 12 bases left in between. CDR3 sequence reads: CASSQDRGGDEAFF. The CDR3 region has the DNA TGTGCCAGCAGCCAAGATCGGGGCGGGGATGAAGCTTTCTTT.

The chain recombines TRBV18 with TRBJ2-7; D not resolved. The V and J ends lost 3 bases and 5 bases respectively, with 5 bases between them. CDR1 is KGHSH and CDR2 is LQKENI in the germline V gene. This CDR3 comprises 11 residues. The CDR3 region has the DNA TGTGCCAGCTCACCGAGTAACGAGCAGTACTTC. Protein product: CASSPSNEQYF.

To note about this clone: The same CDR3 is also encoded by other DNA sequences in this sample. The rearrangement links TRBV30 to TRBJ2-5, with a tentative D call TRBD2 (6 bases). Germline CDR1 reads GTSNPN; CDR2 reads SVGIG (reference sequence). Trimming pared 2 bases from V and 5 bases from J, leaving 18 bases between. This CDR3 is 15 amino acids long. In DNA form, the CDR3 reads TGTGCCTGGAGTAATAATGGAGGGAGAAGGGAGACCCAGTACTTC. It encodes CAWSNNGGRRETQYF.

CDR3 sequence reads: CASRETSGGTDTQYF. The CDR3 DNA reads TGTGCCAGCAGGGAGACTAGCGGGGGCACAGATACGCAGTATTTT. The chain carries TRBV7-3 and TRBJ2-3, with 11 bases lining up with TRBD2. CDR1 and CDR2 from the germline V gene are SGHTA and FQGTGA. Trimming removed 6 bases from V and 1 base from J; junction bases left unmatched: 3. The CDR3 runs to 15 residues.

The rearrangement uses TRBV28 and TRBJ2-7; a possible D gene is TRBD2 (5 bases). The CDR3 runs to 11 residues. Germline-derived CDR1 and CDR2 are MDHEN and SYDVKM. Trimming stripped 6 bases from V and 6 bases from J, with 9 bases between. CDR3 in DNA: TGTGCCAGCAGGCTCAGCGGCGAGCAGTACTTC. It is translated as CASRLSGEQYF.